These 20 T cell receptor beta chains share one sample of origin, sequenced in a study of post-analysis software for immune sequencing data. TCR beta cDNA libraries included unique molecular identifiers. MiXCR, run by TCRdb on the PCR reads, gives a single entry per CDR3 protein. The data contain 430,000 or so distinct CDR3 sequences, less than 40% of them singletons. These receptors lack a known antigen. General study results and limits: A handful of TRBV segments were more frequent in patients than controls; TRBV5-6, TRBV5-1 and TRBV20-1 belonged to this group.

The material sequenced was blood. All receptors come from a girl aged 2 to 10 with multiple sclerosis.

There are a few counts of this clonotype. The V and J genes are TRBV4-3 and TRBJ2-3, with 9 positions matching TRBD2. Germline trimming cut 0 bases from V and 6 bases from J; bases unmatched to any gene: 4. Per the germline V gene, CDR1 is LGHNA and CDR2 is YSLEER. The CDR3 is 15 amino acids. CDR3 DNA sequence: TGCGCCAGCAGCCAAGATAGCGGGAGCCCCGATACGCAGTATTTT. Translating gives CASSQDSGSPDTQYF.

CDR3 protein: CASSQDLNPFFGYTF. The CDR3 DNA reads TGTGCCAGCAGCCAAGATCTCAACCCTTTTTTTGGCTACACCTTC. V gene TRBV3-1 combines with J gene TRBJ1-2; D not certain. The CDR3 loop spans 15 amino acids. Germline V gives CDR1 LGHDT, CDR2 YNNKEL (reference sequence). Between the trimmed V and J ends, which lost 0 bases and 7 bases, there was a span of 15 bases.

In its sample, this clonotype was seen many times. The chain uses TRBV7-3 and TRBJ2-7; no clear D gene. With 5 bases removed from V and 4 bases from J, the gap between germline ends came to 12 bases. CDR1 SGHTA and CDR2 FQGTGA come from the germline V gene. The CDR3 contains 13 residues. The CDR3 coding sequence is TGTGCCAGCAGCCCTCTGGGCGGATACGAGCAGTACTTC. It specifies CASSPLGGYEQYF. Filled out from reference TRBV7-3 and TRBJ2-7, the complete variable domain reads GAGVSQTPSNKVTEKGKYVELRCDPISGHTALYWYRQSLGQGPEFLIYFQGTGAADDSGLPNDRFFAVRPEGSVSTLKIQRTERGDSAVYLCASSPLGGYEQYFGPGTRLTVT.

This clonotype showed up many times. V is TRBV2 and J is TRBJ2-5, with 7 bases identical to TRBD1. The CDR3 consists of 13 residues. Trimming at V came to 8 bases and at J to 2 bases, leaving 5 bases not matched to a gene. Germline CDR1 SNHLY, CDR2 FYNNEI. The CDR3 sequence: CASLGDRQETQYF. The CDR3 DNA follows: TGTGCCAGCCTGGGGGACAGACAAGAGACCCAGTACTTC.

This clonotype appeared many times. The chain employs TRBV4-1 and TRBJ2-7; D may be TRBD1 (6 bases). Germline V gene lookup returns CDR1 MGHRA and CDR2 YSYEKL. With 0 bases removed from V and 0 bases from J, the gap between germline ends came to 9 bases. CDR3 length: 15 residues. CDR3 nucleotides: TGCGCCAGCAGCCAAGAGGAAGGGGGCTCCTACGAGCAGTACTTC. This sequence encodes CASSQEEGGSYEQYF.

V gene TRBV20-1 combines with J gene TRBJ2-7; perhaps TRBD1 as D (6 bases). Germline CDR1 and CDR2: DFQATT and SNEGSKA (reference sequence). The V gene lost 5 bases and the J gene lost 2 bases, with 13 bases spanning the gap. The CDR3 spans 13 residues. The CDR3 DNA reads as TGCAGTGCTCCCGGACAGTCTGCCTACGAGCAGTACTTC. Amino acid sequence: CSAPGQSAYEQYF.

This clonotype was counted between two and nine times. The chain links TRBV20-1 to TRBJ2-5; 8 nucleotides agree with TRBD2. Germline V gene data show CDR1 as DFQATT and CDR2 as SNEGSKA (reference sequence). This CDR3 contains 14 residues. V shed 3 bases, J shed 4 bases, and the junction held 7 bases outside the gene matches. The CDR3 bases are TGCAGTGCTAGTTTTCGGCTAGCGGGAGAGACCCAGTACTTC. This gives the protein CSASFRLAGETQYF.

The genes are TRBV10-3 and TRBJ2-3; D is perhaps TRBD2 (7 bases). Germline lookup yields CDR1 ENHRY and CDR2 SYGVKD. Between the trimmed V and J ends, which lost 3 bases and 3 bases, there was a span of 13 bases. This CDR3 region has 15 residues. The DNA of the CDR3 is TGTGCCATCAGTGACCCAGCGGGGACAACAGATACGCAGTATTTT. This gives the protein CAISDPAGTTDTQYF.

CDR3 residues: CASSLDRPSDNEQFF. CDR3 nucleotides: TGCGCCAGCAGCTTGGACAGGCCCTCTGACAATGAGCAGTTCTTC. This chain uses TRBV5-1 with TRBJ2-1; perhaps TRBD1 as D (5 bases). The CDR3 spans 15 residues. Germline assignment: CDR1 SGHRS and CDR2 YFSETQ. The ends were cut back, 0 bases at V and 5 bases at J, with 12 bases in the middle.

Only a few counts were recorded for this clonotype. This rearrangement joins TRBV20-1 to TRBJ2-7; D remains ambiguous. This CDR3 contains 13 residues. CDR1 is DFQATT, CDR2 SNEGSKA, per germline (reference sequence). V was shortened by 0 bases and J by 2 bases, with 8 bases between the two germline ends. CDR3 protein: CSARDRLPYEQYF. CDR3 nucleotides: TGCAGTGCTAGAGACAGGTTACCCTACGAGCAGTACTTC.

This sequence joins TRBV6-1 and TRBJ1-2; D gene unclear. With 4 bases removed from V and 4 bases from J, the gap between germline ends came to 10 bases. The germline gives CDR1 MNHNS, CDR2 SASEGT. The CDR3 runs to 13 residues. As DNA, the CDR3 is TGTGCCAGCAGTGGGGCGGGGTCCTATGGCTACACCTTC. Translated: CASSGAGSYGYTF.

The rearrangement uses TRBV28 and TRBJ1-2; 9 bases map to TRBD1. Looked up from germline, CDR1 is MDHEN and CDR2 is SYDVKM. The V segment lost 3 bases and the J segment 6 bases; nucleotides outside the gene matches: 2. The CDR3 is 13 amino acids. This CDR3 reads CASSLGTGNGYTF. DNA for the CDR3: TGTGCCAGCAGTTTGGGGACAGGGAATGGCTACACCTTC.

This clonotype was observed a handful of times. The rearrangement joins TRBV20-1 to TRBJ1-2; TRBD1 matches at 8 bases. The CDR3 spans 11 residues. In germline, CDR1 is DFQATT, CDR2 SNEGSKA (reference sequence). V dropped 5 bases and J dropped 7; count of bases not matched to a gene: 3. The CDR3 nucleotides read TGCAGTGCTTCGGACAGGGCTGGCTACACCTTC. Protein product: CSASDRAGYTF.

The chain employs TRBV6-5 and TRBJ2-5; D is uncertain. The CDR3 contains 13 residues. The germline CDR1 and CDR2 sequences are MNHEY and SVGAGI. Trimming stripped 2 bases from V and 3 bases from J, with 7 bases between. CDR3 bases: TGTGCCAGCAGTTACCAACAAAAAGAGACCCAGTACTTC. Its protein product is CASSYQQKETQYF.

The CDR3 protein is CASSPDRATHSYEQYF. DNA of the CDR3: TGCGCCAGCAGCCCCGACAGGGCCACACACTCCTACGAGCAGTACTTC. This chain connects TRBV5-1 to TRBJ2-7, with 7 positions matching TRBD1. The length of the CDR3 is 16 residues. J gave up 0 bases and V 4 bases, and 10 bases lay outside the gene matches. The V gene's germline CDR1 is SGHRS and CDR2 YFSETQ.

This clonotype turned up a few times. This CDR3 is CSAKRRTALEETQYF. CDR3 nucleotide sequence: TGCAGCGCAAAGAGGAGAACGGCTCTTGAAGAGACCCAGTACTTC. The chain couples TRBV29-1 to TRBJ2-5, with no clear D. CDR1 SQVTM and CDR2 ANQGSEA come from the germline V gene. This CDR3 comprises 15 residues. V was trimmed by 7 bases and J by 3 bases, leaving 21 bases between them.

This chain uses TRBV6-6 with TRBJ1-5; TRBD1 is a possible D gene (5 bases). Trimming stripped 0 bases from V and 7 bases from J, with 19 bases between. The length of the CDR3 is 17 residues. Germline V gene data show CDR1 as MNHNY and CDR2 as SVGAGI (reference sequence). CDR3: CASSYSAWGNGGQPQHF. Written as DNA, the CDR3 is TGTGCCAGCAGTTACTCGGCTTGGGGGAATGGCGGGCAGCCCCAGCATTTT.

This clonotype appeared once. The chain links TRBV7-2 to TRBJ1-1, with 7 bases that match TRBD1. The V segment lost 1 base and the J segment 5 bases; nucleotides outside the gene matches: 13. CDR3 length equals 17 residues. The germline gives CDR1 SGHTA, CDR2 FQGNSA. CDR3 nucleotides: TGTGCCAGCAGCTTAGTAGACCTCAGGAGGGGGCATACTGAAGCTTTCTTT. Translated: CASSLVDLRRGHTEAFF.

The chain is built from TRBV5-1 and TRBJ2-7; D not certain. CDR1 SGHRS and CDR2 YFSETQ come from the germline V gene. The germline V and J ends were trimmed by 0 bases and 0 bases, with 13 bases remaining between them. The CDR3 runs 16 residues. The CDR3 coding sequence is TGCGCCAGCAGCTTGGTGGGGATAAGGAGCTCCTACGAGCAGTACTTC. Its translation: CASSLVGIRSSYEQYF.

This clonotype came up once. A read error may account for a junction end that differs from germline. For the CDR3, the DNA is TGTGCCACCAGTACTAGATCGGACGGTCACTACGAGCAGTACTTC. This sequence encodes CATSTRSDGHYEQYF. The chain links TRBV10-3 to TRBJ2-5; TRBD2 is a possible D gene (5 bases). The DNA end lines up better with TRBJ2-7; the J call may be wrong. CDR3 length: 15 amino acids. Looked up from germline, CDR1 is ENHRY and CDR2 is SYGVKD.